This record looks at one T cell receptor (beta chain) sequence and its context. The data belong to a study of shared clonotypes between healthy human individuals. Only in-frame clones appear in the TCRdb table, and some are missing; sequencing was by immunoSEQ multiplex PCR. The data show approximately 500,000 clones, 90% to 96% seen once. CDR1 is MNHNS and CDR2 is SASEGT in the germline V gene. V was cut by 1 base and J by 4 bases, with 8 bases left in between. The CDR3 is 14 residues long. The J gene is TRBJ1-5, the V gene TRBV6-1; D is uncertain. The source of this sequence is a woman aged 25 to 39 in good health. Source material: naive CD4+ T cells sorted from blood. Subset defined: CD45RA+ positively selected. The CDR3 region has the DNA TGTGCCAGCAGTGAAGTGATCAGGAATCAGCCCCAGCATTTT. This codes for CASSEVIRNQPQHF.